This T cell receptor beta chain was documented in a study of CD8 T cells in ankylosing spondylitis. On this clonotype: Its matching antigen is unknown.

One entry per CDR3 protein results from TCRdb running MiXCR on the 5' RACE reads. Here the sample spans about 400,000 distinct CDR3 sequences, 20% being singletons. Study findings and constraints: Disease-linked clones proved CD8+ and comparatively uncommon in peripheral blood. Certain motif variants had earlier appeared in reactive arthritis synovial fluid and blood.

Material for sequencing was blood, either unsorted or a sorted T cell fraction (not recorded which). The receptor's source is a male donor with ankylosing spondylitis or in good health (not recorded which).

CDR3 sequence: CASSEGLYSYEQYF. In DNA, the CDR3 is TGTGCCAGCAGTGAAGGACTATACTCCTACGAGCAGTACTTC. V and J are TRBV2 and TRBJ2-7; D is perhaps TRBD2 (5 bases). This CDR3 region has 14 residues. Trimming cost V 1 base and J 0 bases, with 7 bases left between them. Germline V CDR1 and CDR2: SNHLY, FYNNEI.